This passage covers 30 T cell receptor beta chains from one sample sequenced in a study of T cells in localized non-small cell lung cancer. Sequencing was performed with immunoSEQ multiplex PCR; in TCRdb, only in-frame clones are kept and a portion is missing. The sample has 70,000 to 80,000 clones, more than 75% seen once. Sequencing used peripheral blood, obtained before any cancer treatment. Receptors originate from a woman between 40 and 69 years old with stage I squamous cell lung carcinoma.

The J gene is TRBJ1-6, the V gene TRBV11-1; 8 positions agree with TRBD1. V lost 5 bases, J lost 9 bases, and 6 bases stayed unmatched. CDR3 length equals 14 residues. Germline V CDR1 and CDR2: SGHAT, FQDESV (reference sequence). CDR3 residues: CASSLGQGSSPLHF. Written as DNA, the CDR3 is TGTGCCAGCAGCCTAGGACAGGGCAGTTCACCCCTCCACTTT.

V is TRBV6-5 and J is TRBJ2-7, with unresolved D. V lost 0 bases to trimming and J lost 3 bases, with 12 bases between them. This CDR3 is 15 amino acids long. The germline CDR1 and CDR2 sequences are MNHEY and SVGAGI. CDR3 sequence reads: CASSYSGQYSYEQYF. DNA for the CDR3: TGTGCCAGCAGTTACTCAGGGCAGTACAGCTACGAGCAGTACTTC.

The V call is TRBV5-6, the J call TRBJ2-3, with D perhaps matching TRBD1 (7 bases). Germline lookup yields CDR1 SGHDT and CDR2 YYEEEE. The CDR3 extends over 14 amino acids. V shed 6 bases and J shed 2 bases, with 13 bases lying between them. The CDR3 DNA reads as TGTGCCAGCATCCGGAGGGGGCACACAGATACGCAGTATTTT. It specifies CASIRRGHTDTQYF.

This chain joins TRBV11-3 and TRBJ1-3; a weak D match, TRBD1 (6 bases). Germline loops: CDR1 SGHNT, CDR2 YENEEA. The CDR3 extends over 16 amino acids. Deletions cut 3 bases from V and 4 bases from J, with 16 bases between. CDR3 nucleotides: TGTGCCAGCAGCTTTCCCGGGGGCCCCACGGGAAACACCATATATTTT. Amino acids: CASSFPGGPTGNTIYF.

The chain recombines TRBV7-8 with TRBJ2-2; D may be TRBD2 (6 bases). CDR1 SGHVS and CDR2 FQNEAQ come from the germline V gene. This CDR3 contains 16 residues. V lost 1 base and J lost 4, with 13 bases in between. This chain's CDR3 is CASSLDGGIGTGELFF. CDR3 coding DNA: TGTGCCAGCAGCTTAGATGGCGGGATCGGCACCGGGGAGCTGTTTTTT.

The gene calls are TRBV29-1 and TRBJ1-1; D gene ambiguous. CDR1 and CDR2 (germline): SQVTM, ANQGSEA. This CDR3 contains 16 residues. V gave up 1 base and J gave up 0 bases, with 15 bases separating them. CDR3 nucleotide sequence: TGCAGCGTTGAAGGGTGGTCGGGAGTCGTGAACACTGAAGCTTTCTTT. Protein sequence: CSVEGWSGVVNTEAFF.

The count of this clone is one. This rearrangement joins TRBV4-1 to TRBJ1-2; tentatively, D is TRBD1 (5 bases). CDR1 MGHRA and CDR2 YSYEKL come from the germline V gene. V was clipped by 4 bases and J by 0 bases, with 9 bases between them. This CDR3 is built from 14 residues. The CDR3 sequence: CASSPGTANYGYTF. CDR3 bases: TGCGCCAGCAGCCCTGGGACCGCTAACTATGGCTACACCTTC.

The V call is TRBV30, the J call TRBJ1-5; no firm D call. V lost 2 bases and J 2 bases, leaving 4 bases between the germline ends. Germline-derived CDR1 and CDR2 are GTSNPN and SVGIG (reference sequence). This CDR3 comprises 12 residues. The DNA for the CDR3 is TGTGCCTGGAGTTCGGGCAATCAGCCCCAGCATTTT. The encoded protein is CAWSSGNQPQHF. Complete variable domain (other parts from reference TRBV30 and TRBJ1-5): SQTIHQWPATLVQPVGSPLSLECTVEGTSNPNLYWYRQAAGRGLQLLFYSVGIGQISSEVPQNLSASRPQDRQFILSSKKLLLSDSGFYLCAWSSGNQPQHFGDGTRLSIL.

CDR3 in amino acids: CASSLRTGDEKLFF. CDR3 DNA: TGTGCCAGCAGCTTAAGGACAGGGGATGAAAAACTGTTTTTT. This rearrangement joins TRBV7-9 to TRBJ1-4; 9 nucleotides align to TRBD1. The J segment lost 6 bases and the V segment lost 2 bases, leaving 1 base of the junction unmatched. The germline gives CDR1 SEHNR, CDR2 FQNEAQ (reference sequence). The CDR3 has 14 residues.

V gene TRBV10-3 combines with J gene TRBJ1-2, with TRBD1 matching over 7 bases. The CDR3 runs to 14 residues. Germline V gives CDR1 ENHRY, CDR2 SYGVKD. The ends lost 3 bases at V and 6 bases at J; junction bases unmatched: 7. DNA of the CDR3: TGTGCCATCAGTGACCGACAGGGCGGCGATGGCTACACCTTC. Translating it yields CAISDRQGGDGYTF.

V gene TRBV6-5 combines with J gene TRBJ1-1; D is perhaps TRBD1 (5 bases). The CDR3 runs to 15 residues. CDR1 and CDR2 (germline): MNHEY, SVGAGI. Trimming stripped 0 bases from V and 1 base from J, with 9 bases between. The CDR3 nucleotides read TGTGCCAGCAGTTACTCGGGCAGGGCGAACACTGAAGCTTTCTTT. Translation gives CASSYSGRANTEAFF.

The chain carries TRBV30 and TRBJ2-3; either TRBD1 or TRBD2 may fit D (5 bases each). The V gene's germline CDR1 is GTSNPN and CDR2 SVGIG (reference sequence). V lost 3 bases, J lost 3 bases, and 13 bases lay in between. The CDR3 is made up of 14 amino acids. CDR3 sequence: CAWSLGRFTDTQYF. CDR3 nucleotide sequence: TGTGCCTGGAGCCTGGGACGATTTACAGATACGCAGTATTTT.

This sequence joins TRBV5-1 and TRBJ1-2, with D unresolved. Germline CDR1 is SGHRS and CDR2 is YFSETQ. V dropped 0 bases and J dropped 4 bases, with 7 bases sitting between them. This CDR3 comprises 13 residues. The CDR3 DNA sequence: TGCGCCAGCAGCTTGGCTCAGTCCTATGGCTACACCTTC. This encodes CASSLAQSYGYTF.

This rearrangement joins TRBV6-1 to TRBJ2-7; unclear D gene. The germline gives CDR1 MNHNS, CDR2 SASEGT. This CDR3 is built from 14 residues. V was cut by 6 bases and J by 0 bases, with 12 bases left in between. CDR3 region: CASSPQDPSYEQYF. The CDR3 DNA sequence: TGTGCCAGCAGCCCCCAGGACCCCTCCTACGAGCAGTACTTC.

V gene TRBV30 combines with J gene TRBJ1-5; possibly TRBD1 for D (6 bases). This CDR3 is built from 14 residues. The germline V gene encodes CDR1 GTSNPN and CDR2 SVGIG (reference sequence). Trimming cost V 0 bases and J 3 bases, with 9 bases left between them. DNA for the CDR3: TGTGCCTGGAGTGTAGGGGGTTTCAATCAGCCCCAGCATTTT. As protein: CAWSVGGFNQPQHF.

This chain uses TRBV20-1 with TRBJ1-2; D unresolved. Trimming took off 8 bases at V and 8 bases at J, with 9 bases between the two ends. The germline V gene encodes CDR1 DFQATT and CDR2 SNEGSKA (reference sequence). The CDR3 spans 9 residues. The CDR3 DNA follows: TGCAGTCCAGGTGGGGGCTACACCTTC. This encodes CSPGGGYTF.

The chain uses TRBV6-5 and TRBJ1-3; 7 bases map to TRBD1. J gave up 2 bases and V 6 bases, and 7 bases lay outside the gene matches. CDR3 size: 15 residues. Germline CDR1 MNHEY, CDR2 SVGAGI. DNA of the CDR3: TGTGCCAGCAGCCTCAGACAGGGACCTGGAAACACCATATATTTT. Translated, it gives CASSLRQGPGNTIYF.

This chain joins TRBV9 and TRBJ2-7; D is unclear. CDR1 and CDR2 from the germline V gene are SGDLS and YYNGEE. This CDR3 contains 15 residues. V was pared by 4 bases and J by 2 bases, with 16 bases between. CDR3 residues: CASSLDPGNPYEQYF. The CDR3 coding sequence is TGTGCCAGCAGCTTGGACCCTGGGAACCCCTACGAGCAGTACTTC.

The chain couples TRBV5-1 to TRBJ2-2; 16 bases match TRBD2. After removal of 0 bases from V and 3 bases from J, the junction contained 8 bases not matched to a gene. This CDR3 spans 20 amino acids. Germline V CDR1 and CDR2: SGHRS, YFSETQ. In nucleotides, the CDR3 is TGCGCCAGCAGCTTGGCTCTCGGGACTAGCGGGGGGGCCCACACCGGGGAGCTGTTTTTT. Protein: CASSLALGTSGGAHTGELFF.

This clone showed up just once. The same CDR3 is also encoded by other DNA sequences in this sample. The chain carries TRBV6-5 and TRBJ1-5; D may be TRBD1 (5 bases). The CDR3 sequence is 15 residues long. Germline V gene data show CDR1 as MNHEY and CDR2 as SVGAGI. Trimming took 6 bases from V and 0 from J, leaving 12 bases between them. Written as DNA, the CDR3 is TGTGCCAGCAGCTATACAGGAGATAGCAATCAGCCCCAGCATTTT. This encodes CASSYTGDSNQPQHF.

This chain joins TRBV30 and TRBJ2-3, with 11 bases identical to TRBD2. V shed 1 base, J shed 3 bases, and the junction held 3 bases outside the gene matches. This CDR3 has 15 amino acids. CDR1 GTSNPN and CDR2 SVGIG come from the germline V gene (reference sequence). CDR3 loop: CAWSGGLAVTDTQYF. DNA for the CDR3: TGTGCCTGGAGTGGGGGACTAGCGGTAACAGATACGCAGTATTTT.

V is TRBV7-9 and J is TRBJ2-5; 7 nucleotides align to TRBD2. Germline loops: CDR1 SEHNR, CDR2 FQNEAQ (reference sequence). The CDR3 runs 14 residues. Trimming cost V 3 bases and J 2 bases; bases outside gene matches: 3. The CDR3 sequence: CASSLASGQETQYF. The DNA of the CDR3 is TGTGCCAGCAGCTTGGCTAGCGGTCAAGAGACCCAGTACTTC.

J is TRBJ2-2 and V is TRBV2; TRBD2 aligns across 8 bases. Germline V gene data show CDR1 as SNHLY and CDR2 as FYNNEI. The J segment lost 5 bases and the V segment lost 7 bases, leaving 3 bases of the junction unmatched. This CDR3 contains 13 residues. The CDR3 sequence is CASIGGGTGELFF. The CDR3 DNA sequence: TGTGCCAGCATAGGCGGGGGGACCGGGGAGCTGTTTTTT.

The chain uses TRBV6-1 and TRBJ1-1; D gene unclear. The ends were cut back, 5 bases at V and 6 bases at J, with 10 bases in the middle. There are 12 residues in the CDR3. Germline CDR1 and CDR2: MNHNS and SASEGT. CDR3 loop: CASSIQASEAFF. CDR3 DNA sequence: TGTGCCAGCAGTATCCAGGCCTCTGAAGCTTTCTTT.

This rearrangement joins TRBV11-2 to TRBJ1-6; 8 bases line up with TRBD1. The V gene's germline CDR1 is SGHAT and CDR2 FQNNGV. The J segment lost 5 bases and the V segment lost 5 bases, leaving 8 bases of the junction unmatched. The CDR3 has 16 amino acids. CDR3 sequence: CASSPQGQANNSPLHF. The CDR3 region has the DNA TGTGCCAGCAGCCCGCAGGGACAGGCGAATAATTCACCCCTCCACTTT.

This clone occurred once. The J gene is TRBJ2-2, the V gene TRBV5-1; D not resolved. This CDR3 has 15 amino acids. V was pared by 2 bases and J by 0 bases, with 8 bases between. Germline V gives CDR1 SGHRS, CDR2 YFSETQ. CDR3 bases: TGCGCCAGCAGCTTTCAGGTCCCGAACACCGGGGAGCTGTTTTTT. This translates into CASSFQVPNTGELFF.

This clone was seen just once. The rearrangement joins TRBV5-4 to TRBJ2-5; no firm D call. Trimming took 4 bases from V and 5 from J, leaving 12 bases between them. Germline V gene data show CDR1 as SGHNT and CDR2 as YYREEE (reference sequence). The CDR3 totals 13 residues. The CDR3 protein is CASSLIQEETQYF. The CDR3 bases are TGTGCCAGCAGCCTAATCCAGGAGGAGACCCAGTACTTC. Full variable domain (rest looked up from reference TRBV5-4 and TRBJ2-5): ETGVTQSPTHLIKTRGQQVTLRCSSQSGHNTVSWYQQALGQGPQFIFQYYREEENGRGNFPPRFSGLQFPNYSSELNVNALELDDSALYLCASSLIQEETQYFGPGTRLLVL.

The chain has TRBV5-6 and TRBJ1-2; 7 positions agree with TRBD1. The CDR3 runs to 13 residues. Germline values: CDR1 SGHDT, CDR2 YYEEEE. V was pared by 4 bases and J by 6 bases, with 6 bases of the junction left unmatched. In DNA form, the CDR3 reads TGTGCCAGCAGCCGGGGACAGACAAATGGCTACACCTTC. This translates into CASSRGQTNGYTF. Full variable domain (outside the CDR3, taken from reference TRBV5-6 and TRBJ1-2): DAGVTQSPTHLIKTRGQQVTLRCSPKSGHDTVSWYQQALGQGPQFIFQYYEEEERQRGNFPDRFSGHQFPNYSSELNVNALLLGDSALYLCASSRGQTNGYTFGSGTRLTVV.

This clone turned up a few times. This rearrangement joins TRBV7-2 to TRBJ2-1; D gene uncertain. Germline CDR1 is SGHTA and CDR2 is FQGNSA. CDR3 length: 13 residues. V was trimmed by 4 bases and J by 0 bases, leaving 4 bases between them. The CDR3 nucleotides are TGTGCCAGCAGCTCCGGCTCCTACAATGAGCAGTTCTTC. Encoded protein: CASSSGSYNEQFF.

The rearrangement uses TRBV15 and TRBJ2-3, with D possibly matching TRBD2 (6 bases). The length of the CDR3 is 15 residues. The V gene's germline CDR1 is LNHNV and CDR2 YYDKDF (reference sequence). Between the trimmed V and J ends, which lost 0 bases and 1 base, there was a span of 8 bases. This CDR3 is CATSRDPGGTDTQYF. Here the CDR3 DNA reads TGTGCCACCAGCAGAGATCCGGGGGGCACAGATACGCAGTATTTT.